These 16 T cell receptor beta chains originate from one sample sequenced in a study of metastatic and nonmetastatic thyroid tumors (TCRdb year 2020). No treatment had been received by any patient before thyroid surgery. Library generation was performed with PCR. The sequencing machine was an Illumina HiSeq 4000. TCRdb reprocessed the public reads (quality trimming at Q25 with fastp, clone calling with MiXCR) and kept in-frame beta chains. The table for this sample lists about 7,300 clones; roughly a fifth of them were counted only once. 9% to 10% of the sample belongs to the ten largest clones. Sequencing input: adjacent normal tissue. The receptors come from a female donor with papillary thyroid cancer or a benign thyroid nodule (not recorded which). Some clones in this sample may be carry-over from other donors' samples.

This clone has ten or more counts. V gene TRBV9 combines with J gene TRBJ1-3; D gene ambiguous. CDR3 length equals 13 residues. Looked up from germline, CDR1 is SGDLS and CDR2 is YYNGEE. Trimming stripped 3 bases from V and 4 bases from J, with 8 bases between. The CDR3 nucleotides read TGTGCCAGCAGCGGGTCGGGGGGAAACACCATATATTTT. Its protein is CASSGSGGNTIYF.

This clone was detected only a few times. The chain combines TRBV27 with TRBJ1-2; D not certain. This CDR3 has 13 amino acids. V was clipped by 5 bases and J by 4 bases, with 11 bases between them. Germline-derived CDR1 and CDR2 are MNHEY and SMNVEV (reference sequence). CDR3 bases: TGTGCCAGCAGTAAAGGGCGCGGCTATGGCTACACCTTC. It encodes CASSKGRGYGYTF.

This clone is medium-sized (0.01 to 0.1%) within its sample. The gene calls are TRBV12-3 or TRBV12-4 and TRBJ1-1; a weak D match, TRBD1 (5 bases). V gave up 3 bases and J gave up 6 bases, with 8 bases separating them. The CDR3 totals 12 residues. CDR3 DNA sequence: TGTGCCAGCAGTTTTCGGGGACCTGAAGCTTTCTTT. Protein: CASSFRGPEAFF.

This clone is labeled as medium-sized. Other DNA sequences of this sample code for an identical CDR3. This CDR3 is CASSPGGNYGYTF. The CDR3 region has the DNA TGTGCCAGCAGTCCCGGTGGAAATTATGGCTACACCTTC. The chain combines TRBV6-1 with TRBJ1-2, with D unresolved. The V and J ends lost 5 bases and 5 bases respectively, with 12 bases between them. Per germline, CDR1 MNHNS and CDR2 SASEGT. The CDR3 is 13 amino acids.

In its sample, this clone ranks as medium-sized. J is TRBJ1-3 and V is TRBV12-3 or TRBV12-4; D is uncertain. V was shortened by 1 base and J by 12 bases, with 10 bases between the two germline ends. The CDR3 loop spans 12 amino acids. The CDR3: CASSLGGTYIYF. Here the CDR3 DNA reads TGTGCCAGCAGTTTAGGGGGTACTTACATATATTTT.

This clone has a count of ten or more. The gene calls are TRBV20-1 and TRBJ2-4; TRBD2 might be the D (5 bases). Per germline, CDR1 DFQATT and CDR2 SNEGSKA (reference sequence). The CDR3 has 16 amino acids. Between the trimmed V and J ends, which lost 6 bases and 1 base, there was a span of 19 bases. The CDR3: CSAPGNLGFAKNIQYF. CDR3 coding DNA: TGCAGTGCACCGGGAAACCTAGGGTTCGCCAAAAACATTCAGTACTTC.

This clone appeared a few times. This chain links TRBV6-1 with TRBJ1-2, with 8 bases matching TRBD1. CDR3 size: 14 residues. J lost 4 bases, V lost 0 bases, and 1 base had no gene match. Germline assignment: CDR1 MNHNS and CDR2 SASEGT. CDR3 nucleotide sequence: TGTGCCAGCAGTGAAGCCGGGACAGGCTATGGCTACACCTTC. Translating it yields CASSEAGTGYGYTF.

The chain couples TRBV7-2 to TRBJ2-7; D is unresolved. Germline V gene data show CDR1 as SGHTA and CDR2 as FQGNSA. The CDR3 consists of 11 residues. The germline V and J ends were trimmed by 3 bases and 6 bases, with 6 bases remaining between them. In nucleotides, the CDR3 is TGTGCCAGCAGCTTTTTGAGCGAGCAGTACTTC. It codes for CASSFLSEQYF.

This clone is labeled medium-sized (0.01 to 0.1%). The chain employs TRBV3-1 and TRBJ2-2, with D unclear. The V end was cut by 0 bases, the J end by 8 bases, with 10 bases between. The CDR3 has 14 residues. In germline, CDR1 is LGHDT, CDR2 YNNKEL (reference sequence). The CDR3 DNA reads TGTGCCAGCAGCCAAGATGTCTCTACAGGGGAGCTGTTTTTT. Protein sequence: CASSQDVSTGELFF.

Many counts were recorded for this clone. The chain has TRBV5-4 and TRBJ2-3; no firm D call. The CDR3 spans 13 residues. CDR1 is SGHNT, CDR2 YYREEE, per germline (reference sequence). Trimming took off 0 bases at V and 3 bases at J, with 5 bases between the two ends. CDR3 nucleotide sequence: TGTGCCAGCAGCTTGGTGGTTACAGATACGCAGTATTTT. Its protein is CASSLVVTDTQYF.

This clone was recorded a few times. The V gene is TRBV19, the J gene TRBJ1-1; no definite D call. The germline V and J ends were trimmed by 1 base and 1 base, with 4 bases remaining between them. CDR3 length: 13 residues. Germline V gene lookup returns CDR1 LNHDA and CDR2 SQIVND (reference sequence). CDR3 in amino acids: CASSIGQNTEAFF. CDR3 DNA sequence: TGTGCCAGTAGTATAGGCCAGAACACTGAAGCTTTCTTT.

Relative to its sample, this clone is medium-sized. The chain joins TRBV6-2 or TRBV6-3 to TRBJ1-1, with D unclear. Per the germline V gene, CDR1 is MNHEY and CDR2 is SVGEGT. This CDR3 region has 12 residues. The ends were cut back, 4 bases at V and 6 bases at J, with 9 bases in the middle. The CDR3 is CASSWSGAEAFF. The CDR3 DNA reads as TGTGCCAGCAGTTGGTCCGGGGCTGAAGCTTTCTTT.

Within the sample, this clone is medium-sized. The CDR3, as DNA: TGTGCCAGCAGTCCCCCCCCTCGGAGCTCTGGAAACACCATATATTTT. It specifies CASSPPPRSSGNTIYF. The chain recombines TRBV6-1 with TRBJ1-3; D gene unclear. The CDR3 is 16 amino acids. The V gene's germline CDR1 is MNHNS and CDR2 SASEGT. V gave up 5 bases and J gave up 0 bases, with 14 bases separating them.

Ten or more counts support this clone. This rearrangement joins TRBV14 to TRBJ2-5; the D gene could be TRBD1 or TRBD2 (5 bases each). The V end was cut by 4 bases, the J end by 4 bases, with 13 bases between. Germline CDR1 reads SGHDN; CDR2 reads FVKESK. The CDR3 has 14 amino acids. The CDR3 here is CASSPPGTGETQYF. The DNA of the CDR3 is TGTGCCAGCAGCCCCCCTGGGACCGGAGAGACCCAGTACTTC.

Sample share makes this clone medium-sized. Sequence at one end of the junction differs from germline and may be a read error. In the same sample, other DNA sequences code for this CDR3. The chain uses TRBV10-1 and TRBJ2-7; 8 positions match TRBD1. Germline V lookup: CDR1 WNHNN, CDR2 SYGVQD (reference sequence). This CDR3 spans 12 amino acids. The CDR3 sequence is CASSESGTGWHF. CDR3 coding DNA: TGCGCCAGCAGTGAGTCGGGGACAGGATGGCACTTC.

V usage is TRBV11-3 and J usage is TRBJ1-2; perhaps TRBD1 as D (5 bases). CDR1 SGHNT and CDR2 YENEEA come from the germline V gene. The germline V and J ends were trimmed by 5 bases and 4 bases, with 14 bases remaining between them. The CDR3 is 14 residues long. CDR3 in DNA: TGTGCCAGCAGCCAAGAGGCCGGGACCTATGGCTACACCTTC. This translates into CASSQEAGTYGYTF. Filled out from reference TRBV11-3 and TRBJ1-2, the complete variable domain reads EAGVVQSPRYKIIEKKQPVAFWCNPISGHNTLYWYLQNLGQGPELLIRYENEEAVDDSQLPKDRFSAERLKGVDSTLKIQPAELGDSAVYLCASSQEAGTYGYTFGSGTRLTVV.